The T cell receptor beta chain described here comes from a study of T-cell reconstitution after alpha-beta-depleted transplantation in children. This clonotype was seen many times. Preparation of the TCRbeta library was carried out with unique molecular identifiers. TCRdb fed the PCR reads into MiXCR, producing one record per CDR3 protein. This sample has around 500,000 distinct CDR3 sequences, with 9.5% to 15% found just once. CDR1 and CDR2 from the germline V gene are SGHVS and FQNEAQ. V shed 2 bases and J 4 bases; nucleotides not matched to a gene: 7. CDR3 length: 15 amino acids. Sequenced material: PBMCs from the stem cell graft donor, taken from the stem cell graft. This TCR derives from a human donor who donated a stem cell graft to a child with combined immunodeficiency. The chain couples TRBV7-8 to TRBJ2-7, with 8 bases fitting TRBD2. CDR3 bases: TGTGCCAGCAGCTTAAGTCAGACTAGCGCGTACGAGCAGTACTTC. As protein: CASSLSQTSAYEQYF.